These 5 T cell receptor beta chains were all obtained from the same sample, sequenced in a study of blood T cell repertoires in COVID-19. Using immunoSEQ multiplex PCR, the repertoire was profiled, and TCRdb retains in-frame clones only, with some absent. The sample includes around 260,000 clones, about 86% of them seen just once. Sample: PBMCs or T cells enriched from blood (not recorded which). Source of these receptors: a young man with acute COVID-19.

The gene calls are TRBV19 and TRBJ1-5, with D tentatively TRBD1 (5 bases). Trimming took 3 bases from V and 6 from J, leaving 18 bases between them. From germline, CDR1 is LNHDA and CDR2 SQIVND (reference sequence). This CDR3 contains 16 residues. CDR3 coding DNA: TGTGCCAGTAGTATGGGCGGTGGGACTTCTGGTCAGCCCCAGCATTTT. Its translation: CASSMGGGTSGQPQHF.

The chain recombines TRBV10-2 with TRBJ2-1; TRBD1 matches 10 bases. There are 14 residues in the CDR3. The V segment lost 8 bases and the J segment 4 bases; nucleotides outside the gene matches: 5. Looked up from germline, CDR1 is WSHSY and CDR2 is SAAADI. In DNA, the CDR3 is TGCGCCAGCGGGGGGGACAGGGGTTACAATGAGCAGTTCTTC. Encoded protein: CASGGDRGYNEQFF.

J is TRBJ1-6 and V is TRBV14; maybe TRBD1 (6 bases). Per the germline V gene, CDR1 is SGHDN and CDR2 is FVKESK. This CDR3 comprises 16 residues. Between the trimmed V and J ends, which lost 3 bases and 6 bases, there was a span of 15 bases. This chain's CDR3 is CASSHSRGNFNSPLHF. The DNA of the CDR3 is TGTGCCAGCAGCCATAGCAGGGGCAACTTTAATTCACCCCTCCACTTT.

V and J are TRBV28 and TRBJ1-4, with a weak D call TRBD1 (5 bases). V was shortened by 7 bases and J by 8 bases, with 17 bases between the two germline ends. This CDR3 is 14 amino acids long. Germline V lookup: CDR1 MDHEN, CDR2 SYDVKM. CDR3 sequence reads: CASTTKGEGEKLFF. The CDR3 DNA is TGTGCCAGCACCACGAAAGGGGAGGGGGAAAAACTGTTTTTT.

The CDR3 DNA follows: TGTGCCAGCAGCCCCTTAGCGGGAGTCAATGAGCAGTTCTTC. Its translation is CASSPLAGVNEQFF. This chain joins TRBV11-3 and TRBJ2-1, with 9 positions matching TRBD2. The CDR3 is 14 residues long. V was clipped by 5 bases and J by 6 bases; unmatched bases: 5. The germline CDR1 and CDR2 sequences are SGHNT and YENEEA.